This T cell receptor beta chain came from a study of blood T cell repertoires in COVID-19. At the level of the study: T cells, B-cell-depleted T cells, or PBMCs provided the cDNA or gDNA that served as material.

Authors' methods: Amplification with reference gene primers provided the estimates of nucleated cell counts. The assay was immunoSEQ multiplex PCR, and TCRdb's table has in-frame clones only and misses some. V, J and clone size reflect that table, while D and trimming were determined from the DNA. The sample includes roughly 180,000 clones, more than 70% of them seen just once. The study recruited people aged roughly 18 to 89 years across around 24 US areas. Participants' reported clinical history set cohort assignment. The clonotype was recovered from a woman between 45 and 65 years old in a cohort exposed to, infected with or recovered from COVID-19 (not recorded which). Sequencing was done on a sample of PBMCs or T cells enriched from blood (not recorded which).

For the CDR3, the DNA is TGTGCCAGCAGCTTAATGGGACAGGGGGCGCAAGAGACCCAGTACTTC. Translated: CASSLMGQGAQETQYF. The V gene is TRBV7-3, the J gene TRBJ2-5, with TRBD1 matching over 12 bases. Germline CDR1 is SGHTA and CDR2 is FQGTGA. Germline trimming cut 1 base from V and 2 bases from J; bases unmatched to any gene: 2. The CDR3 has 16 residues.